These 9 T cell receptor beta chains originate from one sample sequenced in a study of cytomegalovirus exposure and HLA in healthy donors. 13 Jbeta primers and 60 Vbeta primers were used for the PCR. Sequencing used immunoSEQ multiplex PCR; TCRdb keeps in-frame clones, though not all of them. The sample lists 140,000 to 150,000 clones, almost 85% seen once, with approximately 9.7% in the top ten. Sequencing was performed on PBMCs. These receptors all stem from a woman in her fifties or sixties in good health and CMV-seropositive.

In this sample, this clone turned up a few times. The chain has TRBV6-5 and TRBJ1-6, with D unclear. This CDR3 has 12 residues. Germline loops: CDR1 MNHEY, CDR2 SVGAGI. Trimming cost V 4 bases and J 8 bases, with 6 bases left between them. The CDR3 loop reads CASSFSHSPLHF. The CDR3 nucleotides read TGTGCCAGCAGTTTTTCTCATTCACCCCTCCACTTT.

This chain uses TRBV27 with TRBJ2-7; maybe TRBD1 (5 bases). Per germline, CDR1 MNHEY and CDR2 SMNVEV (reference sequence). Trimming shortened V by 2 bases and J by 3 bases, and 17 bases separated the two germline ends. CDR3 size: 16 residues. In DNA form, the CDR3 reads TGTGCCAGCAGTTTACTTCGACAGAAAGGTTTCTACGAGCAGTACTTC. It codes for CASSLLRQKGFYEQYF.

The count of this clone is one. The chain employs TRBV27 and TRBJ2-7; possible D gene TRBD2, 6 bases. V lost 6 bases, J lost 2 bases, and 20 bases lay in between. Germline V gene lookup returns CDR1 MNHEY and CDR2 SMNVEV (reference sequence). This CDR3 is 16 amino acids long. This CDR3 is CASSSLPGLLTYEQYF. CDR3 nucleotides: TGTGCCAGCAGCTCGCTCCCGGGACTGCTGACCTACGAGCAGTACTTC.

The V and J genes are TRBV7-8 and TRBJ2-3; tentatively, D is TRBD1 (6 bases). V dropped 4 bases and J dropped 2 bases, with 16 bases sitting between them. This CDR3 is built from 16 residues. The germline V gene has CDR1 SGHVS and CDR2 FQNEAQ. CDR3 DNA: TGTGCCAGCAGCTCCACTGCCGGGACATACACAGATACGCAGTATTTT. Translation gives CASSSTAGTYTDTQYF.

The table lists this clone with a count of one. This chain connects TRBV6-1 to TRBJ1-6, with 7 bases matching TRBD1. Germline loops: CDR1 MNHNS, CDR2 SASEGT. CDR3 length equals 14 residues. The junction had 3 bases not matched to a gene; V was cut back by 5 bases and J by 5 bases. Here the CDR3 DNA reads TGTGCCAGCAGTAGACAGGGCGATAATTCACCCCTCCACTTT. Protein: CASSRQGDNSPLHF.

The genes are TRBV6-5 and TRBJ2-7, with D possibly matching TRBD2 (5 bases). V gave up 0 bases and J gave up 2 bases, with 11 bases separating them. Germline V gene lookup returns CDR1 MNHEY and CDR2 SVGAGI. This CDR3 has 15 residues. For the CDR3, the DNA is TGTGCCAGCAGTTACTCCCCGGACTCCGCCTACGAGCAGTACTTC. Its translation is CASSYSPDSAYEQYF.

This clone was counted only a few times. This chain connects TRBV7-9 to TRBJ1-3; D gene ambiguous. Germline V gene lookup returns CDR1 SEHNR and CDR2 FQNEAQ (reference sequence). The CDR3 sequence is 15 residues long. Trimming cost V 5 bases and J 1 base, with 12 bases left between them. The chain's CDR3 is CASSAPVVSGNTIYF. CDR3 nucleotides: TGTGCCAGCAGCGCTCCGGTAGTGTCTGGAAACACCATATATTTT.

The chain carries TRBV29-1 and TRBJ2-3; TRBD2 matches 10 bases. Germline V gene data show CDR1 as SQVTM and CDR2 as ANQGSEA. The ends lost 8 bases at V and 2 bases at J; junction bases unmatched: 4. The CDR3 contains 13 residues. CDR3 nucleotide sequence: TGCAGCTTACTAGCGGGAAACACAGATACGCAGTATTTT. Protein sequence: CSLLAGNTDTQYF.

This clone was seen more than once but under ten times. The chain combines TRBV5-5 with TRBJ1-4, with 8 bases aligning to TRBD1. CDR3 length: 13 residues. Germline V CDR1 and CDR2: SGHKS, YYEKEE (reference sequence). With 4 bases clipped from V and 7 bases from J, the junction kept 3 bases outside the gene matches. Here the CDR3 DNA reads TGTGCCAGCAGCAGGACAGGGTTTGAAAAACTGTTTTTT. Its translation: CASSRTGFEKLFF.